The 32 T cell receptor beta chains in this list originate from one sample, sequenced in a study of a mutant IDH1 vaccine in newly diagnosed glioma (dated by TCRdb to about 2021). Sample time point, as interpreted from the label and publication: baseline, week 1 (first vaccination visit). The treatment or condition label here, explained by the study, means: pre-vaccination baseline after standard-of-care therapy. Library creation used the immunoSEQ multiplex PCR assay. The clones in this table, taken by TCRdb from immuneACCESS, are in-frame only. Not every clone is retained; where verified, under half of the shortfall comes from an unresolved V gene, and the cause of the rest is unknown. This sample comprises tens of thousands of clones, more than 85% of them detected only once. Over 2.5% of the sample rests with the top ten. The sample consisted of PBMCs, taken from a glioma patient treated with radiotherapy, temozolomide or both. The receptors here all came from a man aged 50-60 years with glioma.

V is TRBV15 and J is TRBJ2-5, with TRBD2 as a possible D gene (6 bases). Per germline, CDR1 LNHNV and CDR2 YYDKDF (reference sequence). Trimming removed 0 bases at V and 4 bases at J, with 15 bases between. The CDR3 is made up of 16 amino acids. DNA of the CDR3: TGTGCCACCAGCAGAGATATCGGAGCGGAGGGAGAGACCCAGTACTTC. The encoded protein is CATSRDIGAEGETQYF.

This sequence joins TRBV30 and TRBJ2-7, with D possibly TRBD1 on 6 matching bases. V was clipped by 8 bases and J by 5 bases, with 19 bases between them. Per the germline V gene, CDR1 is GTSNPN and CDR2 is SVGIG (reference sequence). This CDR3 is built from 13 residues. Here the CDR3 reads CASYRVVVHEQYF. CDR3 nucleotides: TGTGCCAGCTACAGGGTGGTGGTCCACGAGCAGTACTTC.

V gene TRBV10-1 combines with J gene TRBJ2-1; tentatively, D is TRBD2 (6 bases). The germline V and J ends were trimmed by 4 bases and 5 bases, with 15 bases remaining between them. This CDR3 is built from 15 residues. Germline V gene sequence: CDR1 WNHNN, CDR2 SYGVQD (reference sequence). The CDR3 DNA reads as TGCGCCAGCAGTGTAGTTAGGGGACTGAACAATGAGCAGTTCTTC. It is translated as CASSVVRGLNNEQFF.

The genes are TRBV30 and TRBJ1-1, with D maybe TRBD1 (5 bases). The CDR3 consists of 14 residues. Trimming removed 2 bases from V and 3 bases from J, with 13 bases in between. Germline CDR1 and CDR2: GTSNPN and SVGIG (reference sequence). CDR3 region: CAWSRRGWDTEAFF. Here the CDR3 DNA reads TGTGCCTGGAGTAGGAGGGGTTGGGACACTGAAGCTTTCTTT.

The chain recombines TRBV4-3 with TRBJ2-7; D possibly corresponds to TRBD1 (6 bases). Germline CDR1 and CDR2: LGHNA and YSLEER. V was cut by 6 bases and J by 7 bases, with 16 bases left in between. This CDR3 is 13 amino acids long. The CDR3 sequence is CASRRQAGDEQYF. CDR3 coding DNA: TGCGCCAGCAGGCGCCAGGCAGGGGATGAGCAGTACTTC.

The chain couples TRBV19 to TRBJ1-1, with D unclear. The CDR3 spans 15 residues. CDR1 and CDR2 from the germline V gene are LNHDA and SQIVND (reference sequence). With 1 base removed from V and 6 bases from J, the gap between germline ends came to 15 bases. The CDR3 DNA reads TGTGCCAGTAGTATAGCGTTAGCGGGTAGAGCTGAAGCTTTCTTT. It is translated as CASSIALAGRAEAFF.

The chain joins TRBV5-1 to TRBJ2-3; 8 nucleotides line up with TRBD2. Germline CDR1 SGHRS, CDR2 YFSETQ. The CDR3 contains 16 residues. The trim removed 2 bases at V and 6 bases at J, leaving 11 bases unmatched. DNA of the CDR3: TGCGCCAGCAGCTTTGTAGTAGCGGGGACCCAGGATACGCAGTATTTT. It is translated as CASSFVVAGTQDTQYF. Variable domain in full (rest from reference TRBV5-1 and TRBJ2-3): KAGVTQTPRYLIKTRGQQVTLSCSPISGHRSVSWYQQTPGQGLQFLFEYFSETQRNKGNFPGRFSGRQFSNSRSEMNVSTLELGDSALYLCASSFVVAGTQDTQYFGPGTRLTVL.

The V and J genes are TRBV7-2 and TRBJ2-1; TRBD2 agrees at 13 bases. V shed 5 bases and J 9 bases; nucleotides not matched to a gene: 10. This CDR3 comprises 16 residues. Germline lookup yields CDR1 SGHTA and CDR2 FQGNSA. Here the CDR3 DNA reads TGTGCCAGCAGCCAGAGACTAGCGGGGGGCTCGATTGAGCAGTTCTTC. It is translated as CASSQRLAGGSIEQFF. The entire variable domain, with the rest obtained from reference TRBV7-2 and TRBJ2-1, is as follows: GAGVSQSPSNKVTEKGKDVELRCDPISGHTALYWYRQSLGQGLEFLIYFQGNSAPDKSGLPSDRFSAERTGGSVSTLTIQRTQQEDSAVYLCASSQRLAGGSIEQFFGPGTRLTVL.

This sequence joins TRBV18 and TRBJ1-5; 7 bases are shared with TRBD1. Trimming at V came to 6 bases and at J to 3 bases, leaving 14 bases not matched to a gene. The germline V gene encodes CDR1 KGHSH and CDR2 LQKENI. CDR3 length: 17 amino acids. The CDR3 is CASSPNRLGQHNQPQHF. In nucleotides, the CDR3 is TGTGCCAGCTCCCCAAATAGACTGGGACAGCACAATCAGCCCCAGCATTTT. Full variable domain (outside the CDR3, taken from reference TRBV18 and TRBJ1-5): NAGVMQNPRHLVRRRGQEARLRCSPMKGHSHVYWYRQLPEEGLKFMVYLQKENIIDESGMPKERFSAEFPKEGPSILRIQQVVRGDSAAYFCASSPNRLGQHNQPQHFGDGTRLSIL.

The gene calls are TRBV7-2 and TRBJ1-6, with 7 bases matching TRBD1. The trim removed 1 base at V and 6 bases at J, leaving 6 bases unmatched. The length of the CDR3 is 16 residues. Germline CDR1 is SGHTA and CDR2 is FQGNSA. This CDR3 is CASSLEGARANSPLHF. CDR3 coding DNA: TGTGCCAGCAGCTTAGAGGGGGCTAGGGCTAATTCACCCCTCCACTTT. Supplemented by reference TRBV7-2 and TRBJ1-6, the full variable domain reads GAGVSQSPSNKVTEKGKDVELRCDPISGHTALYWYRQSLGQGLEFLIYFQGNSAPDKSGLPSDRFSAERTGGSVSTLTIQRTQQEDSAVYLCASSLEGARANSPLHFGNGTRLTVT.

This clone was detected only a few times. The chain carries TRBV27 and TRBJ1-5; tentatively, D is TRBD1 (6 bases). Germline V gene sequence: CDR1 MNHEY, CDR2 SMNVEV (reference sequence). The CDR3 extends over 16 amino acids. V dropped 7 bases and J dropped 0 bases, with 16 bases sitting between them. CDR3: CASKTKGVYSNQPQHF. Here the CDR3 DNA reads TGTGCCAGCAAGACTAAGGGGGTTTATAGCAATCAGCCCCAGCATTTT.

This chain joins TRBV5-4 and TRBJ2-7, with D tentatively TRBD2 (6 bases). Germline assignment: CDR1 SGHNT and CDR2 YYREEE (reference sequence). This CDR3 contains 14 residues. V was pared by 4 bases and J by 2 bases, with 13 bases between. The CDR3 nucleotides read TGTGCCAGCAGCGAGGACGGAGGGGCCTACGAGCAGTACTTC. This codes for CASSEDGGAYEQYF.

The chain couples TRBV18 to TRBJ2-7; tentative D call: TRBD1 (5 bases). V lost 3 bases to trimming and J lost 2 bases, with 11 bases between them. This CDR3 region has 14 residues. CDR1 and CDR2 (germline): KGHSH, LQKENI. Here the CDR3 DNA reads TGTGCCAGCTCACCTAACCCCAGGGCCTACGAGCAGTACTTC. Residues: CASSPNPRAYEQYF. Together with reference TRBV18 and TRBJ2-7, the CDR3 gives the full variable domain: NAGVMQNPRHLVRRRGQEARLRCSPMKGHSHVYWYRQLPEEGLKFMVYLQKENIIDESGMPKERFSAEFPKEGPSILRIQQVVRGDSAAYFCASSPNPRAYEQYFGPGTRLTVT.

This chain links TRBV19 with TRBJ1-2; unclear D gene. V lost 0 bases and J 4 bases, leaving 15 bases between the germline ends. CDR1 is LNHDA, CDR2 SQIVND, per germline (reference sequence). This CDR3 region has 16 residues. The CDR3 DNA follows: TGTGCCAGTAGTATAGATTCCGGAGCCCTCCGCTATGGCTACACCTTC. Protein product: CASSIDSGALRYGYTF. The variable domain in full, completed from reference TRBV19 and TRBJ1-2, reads DGGITQSPKYLFRKEGQNVTLSCEQNLNHDAMYWYRQDPGQGLRLIYYSQIVNDFQKGDIAEGYSVSREKKESFPLTVTSAQKNPTAFYLCASSIDSGALRYGYTFGSGTRLTVV.

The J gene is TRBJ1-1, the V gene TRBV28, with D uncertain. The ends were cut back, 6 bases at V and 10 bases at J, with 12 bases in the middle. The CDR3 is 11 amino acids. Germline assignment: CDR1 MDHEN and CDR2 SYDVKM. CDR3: CASSRPAGAFF. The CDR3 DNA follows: TGTGCCAGCAGCCGTCCAGCTGGAGCTTTCTTT. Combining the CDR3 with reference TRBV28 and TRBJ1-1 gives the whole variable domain DVKVTQSSRYLVKRTGEKVFLECVQDMDHENMFWYRQDPGLGLRLIYFSYDVKMKEKGDIPEGYSVSREKKERFSLILESASTNQTSMYLCASSRPAGAFFGQGTRLTVV.

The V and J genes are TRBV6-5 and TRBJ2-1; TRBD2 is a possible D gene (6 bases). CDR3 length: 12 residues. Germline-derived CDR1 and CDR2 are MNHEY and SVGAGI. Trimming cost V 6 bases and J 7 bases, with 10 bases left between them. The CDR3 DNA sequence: TGTGCCAGCAGACGGGACTTTAATGAGCAGTTCTTC. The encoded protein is CASRRDFNEQFF.

CDR3 bases: TGCGCCAGCAGCCAAGACCCGGAGCAGTGGGAGACCCAGTACTTC. Its protein product is CASSQDPEQWETQYF. The chain recombines TRBV4-1 with TRBJ2-5; D is uncertain. V dropped 0 bases and J dropped 5 bases, with 13 bases sitting between them. Germline V lookup: CDR1 MGHRA, CDR2 YSYEKL. The CDR3 has 15 residues.

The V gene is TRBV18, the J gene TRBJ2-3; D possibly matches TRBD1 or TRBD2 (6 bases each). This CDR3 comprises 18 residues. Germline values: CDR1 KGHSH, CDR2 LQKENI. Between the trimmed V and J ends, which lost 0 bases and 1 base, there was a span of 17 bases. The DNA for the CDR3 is TGTGCCAGCTCACCACCGTTTATAGCAGGGGAGGGCACAGATACGCAGTATTTT. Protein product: CASSPPFIAGEGTDTQYF.

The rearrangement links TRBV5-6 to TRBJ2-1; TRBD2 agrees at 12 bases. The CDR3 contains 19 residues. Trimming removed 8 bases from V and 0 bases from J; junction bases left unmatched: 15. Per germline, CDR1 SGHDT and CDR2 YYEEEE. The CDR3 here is CASRFRTSGDGTSYNEQFF. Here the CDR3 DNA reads TGTGCCAGTCGGTTTAGGACTAGCGGGGACGGCACCTCCTACAATGAGCAGTTCTTC. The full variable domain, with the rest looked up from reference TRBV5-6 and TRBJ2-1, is DAGVTQSPTHLIKTRGQQVTLRCSPKSGHDTVSWYQQALGQGPQFIFQYYEEEERQRGNFPDRFSGHQFPNYSSELNVNALLLGDSALYLCASRFRTSGDGTSYNEQFFGPGTRLTVL.

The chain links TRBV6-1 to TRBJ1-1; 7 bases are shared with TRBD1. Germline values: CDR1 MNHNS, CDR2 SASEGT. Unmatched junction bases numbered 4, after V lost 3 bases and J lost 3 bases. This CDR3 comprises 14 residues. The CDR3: CASSEVRGDTEAFF. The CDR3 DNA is TGTGCCAGCAGTGAGGTCAGGGGGGACACTGAAGCTTTCTTT.

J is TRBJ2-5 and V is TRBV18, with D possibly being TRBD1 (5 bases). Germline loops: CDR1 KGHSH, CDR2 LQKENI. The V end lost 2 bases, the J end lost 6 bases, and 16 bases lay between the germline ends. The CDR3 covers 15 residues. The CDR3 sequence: CASSPTKGMGKTQYF. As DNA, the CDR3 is TGTGCCAGCTCACCAACGAAGGGGATGGGAAAGACCCAGTACTTC.

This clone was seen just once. The chain's CDR3 is CASSLAGENIQYF. The CDR3 region has the DNA TGTGCCAGCAGCTTGGCAGGGGAAAACATTCAGTACTTC. J is TRBJ2-4 and V is TRBV5-4, with D maybe TRBD1 (6 bases). The CDR3 extends over 13 amino acids. Germline loops: CDR1 SGHNT, CDR2 YYREEE (reference sequence). V was clipped by 0 bases and J by 5 bases, with 6 bases between them. Based on the CDR3 plus reference TRBV5-4 and TRBJ2-4, the full variable domain is ETGVTQSPTHLIKTRGQQVTLRCSSQSGHNTVSWYQQALGQGPQFIFQYYREEENGRGNFPPRFSGLQFPNYSSELNVNALELDDSALYLCASSLAGENIQYFGAGTRLSVL.

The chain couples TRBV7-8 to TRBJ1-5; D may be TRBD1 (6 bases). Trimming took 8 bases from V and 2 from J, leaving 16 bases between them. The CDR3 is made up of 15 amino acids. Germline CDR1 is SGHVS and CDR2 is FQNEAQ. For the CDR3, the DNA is TGTGCCAGCGGGACTCGAGGGGGTCGCAATCAGCCCCAGCATTTT. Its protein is CASGTRGGRNQPQHF.

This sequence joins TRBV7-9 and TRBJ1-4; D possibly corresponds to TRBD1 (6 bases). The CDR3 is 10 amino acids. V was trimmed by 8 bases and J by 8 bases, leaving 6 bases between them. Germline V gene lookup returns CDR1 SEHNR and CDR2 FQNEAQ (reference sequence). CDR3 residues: CASGGEKLFF. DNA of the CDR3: TGTGCCAGCGGGGGCGAAAAACTGTTTTTT.

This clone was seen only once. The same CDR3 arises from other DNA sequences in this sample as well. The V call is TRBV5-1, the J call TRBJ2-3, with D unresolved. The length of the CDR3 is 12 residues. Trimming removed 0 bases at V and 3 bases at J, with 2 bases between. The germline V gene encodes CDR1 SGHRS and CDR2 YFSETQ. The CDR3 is CASSLATDTQYF. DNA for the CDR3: TGCGCCAGCAGCTTGGCAACAGATACGCAGTATTTT.

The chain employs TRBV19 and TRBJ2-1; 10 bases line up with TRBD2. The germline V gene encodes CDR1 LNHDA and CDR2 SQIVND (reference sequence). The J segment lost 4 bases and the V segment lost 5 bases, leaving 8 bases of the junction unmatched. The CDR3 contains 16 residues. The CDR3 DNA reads TGTGCCAGTAGTGACCCAGGACTAGCGGTGTACAATGAGCAGTTCTTC. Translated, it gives CASSDPGLAVYNEQFF. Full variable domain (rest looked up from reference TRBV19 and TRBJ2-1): DGGITQSPKYLFRKEGQNVTLSCEQNLNHDAMYWYRQDPGQGLRLIYYSQIVNDFQKGDIAEGYSVSREKKESFPLTVTSAQKNPTAFYLCASSDPGLAVYNEQFFGPGTRLTVL.

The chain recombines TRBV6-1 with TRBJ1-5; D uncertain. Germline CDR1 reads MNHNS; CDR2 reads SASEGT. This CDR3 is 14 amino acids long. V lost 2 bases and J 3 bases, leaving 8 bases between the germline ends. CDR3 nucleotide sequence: TGTGCCAGCAGTGAAATGTCAGCCAATCAGCCCCAGCATTTT. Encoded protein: CASSEMSANQPQHF.

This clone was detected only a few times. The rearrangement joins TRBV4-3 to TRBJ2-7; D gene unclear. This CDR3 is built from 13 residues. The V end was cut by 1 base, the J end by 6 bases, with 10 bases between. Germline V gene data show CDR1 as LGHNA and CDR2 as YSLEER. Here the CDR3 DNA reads TGCGCCAGCAGCCAAGGTTCCCGCGGCGAGCAGTACTTC. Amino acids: CASSQGSRGEQYF.

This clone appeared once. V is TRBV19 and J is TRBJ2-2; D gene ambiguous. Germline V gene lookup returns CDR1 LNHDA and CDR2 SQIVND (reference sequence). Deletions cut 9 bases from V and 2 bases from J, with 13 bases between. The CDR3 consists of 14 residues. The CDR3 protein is CASTSRANTGELFF. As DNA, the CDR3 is TGTGCCAGCACTTCTCGGGCCAACACCGGGGAGCTGTTTTTT.

CDR3 sequence: CASLNRDRRNYGYTF. CDR3 DNA: TGTGCCAGCCTAAACCGGGACAGAAGAAACTATGGCTACACCTTC. The V and J genes are TRBV2 and TRBJ1-2, with TRBD1 matching over 7 bases. Per germline, CDR1 SNHLY and CDR2 FYNNEI. The CDR3 loop spans 15 amino acids. The V gene end was trimmed by 8 bases and the J gene end by 2 bases; junction bases not matched to a gene: 11.

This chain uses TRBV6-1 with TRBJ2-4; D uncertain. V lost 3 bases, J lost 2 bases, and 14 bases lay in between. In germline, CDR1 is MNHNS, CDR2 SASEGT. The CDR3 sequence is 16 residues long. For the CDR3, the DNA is TGTGCCAGCAGTGAGCTCCGTGGTATAACCAAAAACATTCAGTACTTC. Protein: CASSELRGITKNIQYF.

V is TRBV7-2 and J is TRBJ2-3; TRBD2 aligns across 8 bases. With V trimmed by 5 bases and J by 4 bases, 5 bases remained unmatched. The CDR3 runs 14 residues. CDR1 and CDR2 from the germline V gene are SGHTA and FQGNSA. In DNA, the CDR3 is TGTGCCAGCAGCCCGGGGGGGGGCGCAGATACGCAGTATTTT. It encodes CASSPGGGADTQYF.